This is a list of T cell receptor beta chains from one sample in a study of blood T cell repertoires in COVID-19. Produced via immunoSEQ multiplex PCR; TCRdb's table is partial and in-frame only. The sample includes fewer than 400,000 clones, 89% of them seen just once. Sequenced sample: PBMCs or T cells enriched from blood (not recorded which). The origin of the receptors is a woman aged 30 to 39 who had recovered from COVID-19. Both conserved end residues are part of each CDR3. D genes are given only for firm matches. Size is stated for part of the rows, as once, few or many counts, or as a class when the clone is expanded.

cdr3_aa	cdr3_nt	j_call	clone_size	d_call	v_call
CASSLCGTGHTGWPYEQYF	TGTGCCAGCAGCCTATGCGGGACAGGACATACCGGCTGGCCCTACGAGCAGTACTTC	TRBJ2-7	once	TRBD1	TRBV7-3
CASSTSSGSDQPQHF	TGTGCCAGCAGCACTAGCAGTGGGTCCGATCAGCCCCAGCATTTT	TRBJ1-5	NA	NA	TRBV7-2
CASSSDRGGNTEAFF	TGCGCCAGCAGCTCCGACAGGGGAGGCAACACTGAAGCTTTCTTT	TRBJ1-1	NA	TRBD1	TRBV5-1
CASSGTGGDGYTF	TGTGCCAGCAGCGGCACAGGGGGGGATGGCTACACCTTC	TRBJ1-2	once	TRBD1	TRBV7-3
CATTQGALAGGGGNNEQFF	TGTGCAACTACCCAAGGGGCACTAGCGGGAGGTGGAGGCAACAATGAGCAGTTCTTC	TRBJ2-1	NA	TRBD2	TRBV2
CASSVESEQFF	TGTGCCAGCAGCGTAGAATCAGAGCAGTTCTTC	TRBJ2-1	NA	NA	TRBV9
CASTGGRSQPQHF	TGTGCCAGTACAGGGGGCCGTAGTCAGCCCCAGCATTTT	TRBJ1-5	NA	TRBD1	TRBV28
CASSLRGRRLQGANEQFF	TGCGCCAGCAGTCTAAGGGGGCGGCGGCTCCAAGGGGCCAATGAGCAGTTCTTC	TRBJ2-1	NA	TRBD1	TRBV5-1
CASSSLGGGAGETQYF	TGTGCCAGCAGCTCTCTTGGCGGGGGGGCTGGAGAGACCCAGTACTTC	TRBJ2-5	NA	TRBD2	TRBV7-2
CASSQDSGETQYF	TGCGCCAGCAGCCAAGATAGCGGGGAGACCCAGTACTTC	TRBJ2-5	NA	TRBD2	TRBV4-3
CASSISAGGPYNEQFF	TGTGCCAGTAGTATATCGGCGGGGGGGCCCTACAATGAGCAGTTCTTC	TRBJ2-1	NA	TRBD2	TRBV19
CASSRETTDTNQPQHF	TGTGCCAGCAGCCGAGAAACGACTGATACTAATCAGCCCCAGCATTTT	TRBJ1-5	NA	NA	TRBV4-2
CSVKASGVPDTQYF	TGCAGCGTTAAGGCTAGCGGGGTCCCAGATACGCAGTATTTT	TRBJ2-3	NA	TRBD2	TRBV29-1
CASSLYFGSGYTF	TGTGCCAGCAGCTTATATTTCGGGAGTGGCTACACCTTC	TRBJ1-2	NA	NA	TRBV7-2
CAWRREHYGYTF	TGTGCCTGGAGGCGGGAACACTATGGCTACACCTTC	TRBJ1-2	NA	NA	TRBV30
CASSPILGGKLYNEQFF	TGTGCCAGCAGCCCGATCCTTGGCGGCAAGCTTTACAATGAGCAGTTCTTC	TRBJ2-1	NA	NA	TRBV9
CASSGPAYNSPLHF	TGTGCCAGCAGTGGGCCCGCCTATAATTCACCCCTCCACTTT	TRBJ1-6	NA	NA	TRBV27
CASSLRGGADTQYF	TGTGCCAGCAGCTTACGGGGGGGTGCAGATACGCAGTATTTT	TRBJ2-3	NA	TRBD2	TRBV7-9
CASSPTGYEQFF	TGTGCCAGCAGCCCCACAGGGTATGAGCAGTTCTTC	TRBJ2-1	NA	NA	TRBV5-4
CASSLEVGETQYF	TGTGCCAGCAGCCTGGAGGTCGGGGAGACCCAGTACTTC	TRBJ2-5	NA	NA	TRBV11-2
CASSPRTSGYEQFF	TGTGCCAGCAGTCCGCGGACTAGCGGGTATGAGCAGTTCTTC	TRBJ2-1	once	TRBD2	TRBV27
CASSPRQATSAYNEQFF	TGTGCCAGCAGCCCACGACAGGCGACCTCCGCCTACAATGAGCAGTTCTTC	TRBJ2-1	once	NA	TRBV27
CASSLGSATNEKLFF	TGCGCCAGCAGCTTGGGCAGTGCAACTAATGAAAAACTGTTTTTT	TRBJ1-4	NA	NA	TRBV5-1
CASSPQTDSSPLHF	TGTGCCAGCAGTCCTCAGACAGATTCTTCACCCCTCCACTTT	TRBJ1-6	NA	NA	TRBV6-5
CASSLVGGGWSEQFF	TGTGCCAGCAGCTTGGTAGGGGGAGGGTGGAGTGAGCAGTTCTTC	TRBJ2-1	NA	NA	TRBV5-6
CASTRTGDSSDTQYF	TGTGCCAGTACCCGTACGGGGGACTCATCAGATACGCAGTATTTT	TRBJ2-3	NA	NA	TRBV19
CAISERQGNTEAFF	TGTGCCATCAGTGAGAGACAGGGCAACACTGAAGCTTTCTTT	TRBJ1-1	once	TRBD1	TRBV10-3
CASSSDSAYNEQFF	TGTGCCAGCAGCAGCGACTCGGCCTACAATGAGCAGTTCTTC	TRBJ2-1	NA	NA	TRBV5-4
CASSLSTASGKSYEQYF	TGTGCCAGCAGCTTGAGTACGGCTAGCGGGAAATCCTACGAGCAGTACTTC	TRBJ2-7	NA	TRBD2	TRBV7-6
CASSLGQGSNQPQHF	TGTGCCAGCAGCCTCGGACAGGGTAGCAATCAGCCCCAGCATTTT	TRBJ1-5	NA	TRBD1	TRBV3-1/TRBV3-2
CASSPYPTIAQNEAFF	TGTGCCAGCAGCCCCTATCCCACTATTGCCCAGAACGAAGCTTTCTTT	TRBJ1-1	once	NA	TRBV7-3
CAWSGRQPYGYTF	TGTGCCTGGAGTGGTCGACAGCCCTATGGCTACACCTTC	TRBJ1-2	NA	NA	TRBV30
CASSFLAGGPTGELFF	TGTGCCAGCAGTTTCCTAGCGGGAGGGCCCACCGGGGAGCTGTTTTTT	TRBJ2-2	NA	TRBD2	TRBV27
CASSHPGGTGYTF	TGCGCCAGCAGCCACCCCGGGGGGACTGGCTACACCTTC	TRBJ1-2	NA	NA	TRBV4-1
CASSSLPSRVQNTEAFF	TGTGCCAGCAGCTCCCTGCCTTCCAGGGTCCAGAACACTGAAGCTTTCTTT	TRBJ1-1	NA	NA	TRBV7-9
CASSVSNAGKDAFF	TGTGCCAGCAGCGTATCAAATGCAGGGAAGGATGCTTTCTTT	TRBJ1-1	NA	NA	TRBV9
CASSVEGQAATNSPLHF	TGTGCCAGCAGCGTAGAAGGACAGGCCGCCACGAATTCACCCCTCCACTTT	TRBJ1-6	NA	TRBD1	TRBV9
CASSPFRYTDTQYF	TGTGCCAGTAGCCCTTTCAGATACACAGATACGCAGTATTTT	TRBJ2-3	NA	NA	TRBV19
CASSPGTGGPLSYNEQFF	TGTGCCAGCTCACCCGGGACAGGGGGCCCCCTCTCCTACAATGAGCAGTTCTTC	TRBJ2-1	NA	TRBD1	TRBV18
CAWSVAPEAFF	TGTGCCTGGAGTGTAGCTCCTGAAGCTTTCTTT	TRBJ1-1	NA	NA	TRBV30